This TCR beta chain was obtained from a study of T-cell memory formation after mild COVID-19. The overall study: Among the donors, TCR clusters were largely specific to each donor. Study results and limitations: Nothing confirmed that second-wave clones peaking on day 37 were specific for SARS-CoV-2. The main location of contracting CD4+ clones was CM and EM, and that of contracting CD8+ clones was EMRA.

MiXCR was run by TCRdb on the 5' RACE reads, yielding one entry per CDR3 protein. The sample yields a few hundred thousand distinct CDR3 sequences, over 7% seen once. As for this clonotype: Its antigen is not known.

The sample comprised PBMCs or a T cell subset sorted from them (not recorded which). This clonotype was sampled from a man aged 18-30 years who had mild COVID-19 (a few samples of this study predate the infection). Cell type and time point are not known.

In nucleotides, the CDR3 is TGTGCCAGCAGTTTCGATCTCAGGGGTTGGGGTGGCTACACCTTC. Its protein product is CASSFDLRGWGGYTF. This chain connects TRBV6-5 to TRBJ1-2, with a tentative D call TRBD1 (6 bases). Germline loops: CDR1 MNHEY, CDR2 SVGAGI. V shed 4 bases and J shed 7 bases, with 19 bases lying between them. This CDR3 has 15 residues.